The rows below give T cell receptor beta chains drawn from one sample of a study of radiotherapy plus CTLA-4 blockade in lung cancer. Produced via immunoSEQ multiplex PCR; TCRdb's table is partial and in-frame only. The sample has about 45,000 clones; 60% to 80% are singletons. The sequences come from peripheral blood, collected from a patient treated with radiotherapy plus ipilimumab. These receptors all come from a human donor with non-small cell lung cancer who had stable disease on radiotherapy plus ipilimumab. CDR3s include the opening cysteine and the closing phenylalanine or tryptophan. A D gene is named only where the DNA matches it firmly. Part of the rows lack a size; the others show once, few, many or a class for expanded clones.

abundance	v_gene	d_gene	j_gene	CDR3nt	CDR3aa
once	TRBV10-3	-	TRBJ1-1	TGTGCCATCAGTGCTATTTATGGTGGGGCCGCTGAAGCTTTCTTT	CAISAIYGGAAEAFF
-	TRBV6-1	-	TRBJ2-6	TGTGCCAGCAGGCTCGGGTGGGCTGGGGCCAACGTCCTGACTTTC	CASRLGWAGANVLTF
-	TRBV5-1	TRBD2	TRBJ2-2	TGCGCCAGCAGTTTAGAGACTAGCACGAACACCGGGGAGCTGTTTTTT	CASSLETSTNTGELFF
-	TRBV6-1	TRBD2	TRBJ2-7	TGTGCCAGCAGTGAAGTAGGCGGGGGGCTCTCCTACGAGCAGTACTTC	CASSEVGGGLSYEQYF
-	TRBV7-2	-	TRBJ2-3	TGTGCCAGCAGCTTAGTATCCCTAGTGCAGCAAGATACGCAGTATTTT	CASSLVSLVQQDTQYF
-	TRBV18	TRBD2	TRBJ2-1	TGTGCCAGCTCACTACTAGCGGGGGGTTACAATGAGCAGTTCTTC	CASSLLAGGYNEQFF
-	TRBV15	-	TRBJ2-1	TGTGCCACCAGCAGAGATGTTTCAGGGGACAATGAGCAGTTCTTC	CATSRDVSGDNEQFF
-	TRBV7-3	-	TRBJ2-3	TGTGCCAGCAGCTTAAGGGGGTGGGGAGCCGATACGCAGTATTTT	CASSLRGWGADTQYF
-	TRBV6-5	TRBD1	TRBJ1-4	TGTGCCAGCCTCCGATGGGACAGCCTTAATGAAAAACTGTTTTTT	CASLRWDSLNEKLFF
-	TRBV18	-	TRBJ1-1	TGTGCCAGCTCACTGACAGATACGAACACTGAAGCTTTCTTT	CASSLTDTNTEAFF
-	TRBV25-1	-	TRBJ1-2	TGTGCCAGCAGCCAACTTTTCTATGGCTACACCTTC	CASSQLFYGYTF
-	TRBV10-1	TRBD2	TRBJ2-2	TGCGCCAGCAGTGGGGGACTAGCGGGGCCCGGGGAGCTGTTTTTT	CASSGGLAGPGELFF
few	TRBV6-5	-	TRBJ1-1	TGTGCCAGCCTGAGGGGACGGTTCACTGAAGCTTTCTTT	CASLRGRFTEAFF
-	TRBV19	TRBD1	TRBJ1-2	TGTGCCAGTAGTATTCCGGGACAGGGGGACTATGGCTACACCTTC	CASSIPGQGDYGYTF
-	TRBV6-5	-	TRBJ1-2	TGTGCCAGCAGTTACGAGTGGGGGGGTGGGGCCTATGGCTACACCTTC	CASSYEWGGGAYGYTF
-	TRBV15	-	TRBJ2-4	TGTGCCACCAGCAGAGATCGGAGGGAAAACATTCAGTACTTC	CATSRDRRENIQYF
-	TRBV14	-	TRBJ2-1	TGTGCCAGCAGCCAAGACGGAATAAGCTACAATGAGCAGTTCTTC	CASSQDGISYNEQFF
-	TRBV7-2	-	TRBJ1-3	TGTGCCAGCAGCTTAGGGACACCACTCTCTGGAAACACCATATATTTT	CASSLGTPLSGNTIYF
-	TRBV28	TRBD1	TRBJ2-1	TGTGCCAGCCCACCGGGACAGGCGGTTAGTGAGCAGTTCTTC	CASPPGQAVSEQFF
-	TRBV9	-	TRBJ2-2	TGTGCCAGCATGGCCTTGAACACCGGGGAGCTGTTTTTT	CASMALNTGELFF
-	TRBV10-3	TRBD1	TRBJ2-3	TGTGCCATTCGGGGACAGGGAAGCACAGATACGCAGTATTTT	CAIRGQGSTDTQYF
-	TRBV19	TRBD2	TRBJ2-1	TGTGCCAGTAGTATAGCGGCTAGCGGAGCCAACAATGAGCAGTTCTTC	CASSIAASGANNEQFF
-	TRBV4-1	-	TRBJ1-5	TGCGCCAGCAGCCAAGACGAGGGTCCCCAGCATTTT	CASSQDEGPQHF
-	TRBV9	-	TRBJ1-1	TGTGCCAGCAGCGTAGGCCGGGACACTGAAGCTTTCTTT	CASSVGRDTEAFF
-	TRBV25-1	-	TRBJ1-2	TGTGCCAGCAGTCTCTCACGAGGGGACTGGGATGGCTACACCTTC	CASSLSRGDWDGYTF
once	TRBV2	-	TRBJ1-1	TGTGCCAGCAGGGTACAGGGTCTCTCTGAAGCTTTCTTT	CASRVQGLSEAFF
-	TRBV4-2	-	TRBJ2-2	TGTGCCAGCAGCCGAATGAACACCGGGGAGCTGTTTTTT	CASSRMNTGELFF
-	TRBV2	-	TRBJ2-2	TGTGCCAGCAGTGTTGGCAGGCGGGCCACCGGGGAGCTGTTTTTT	CASSVGRRATGELFF
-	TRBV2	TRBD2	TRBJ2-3	TGTGCCACCCAGACTAGCGGTGTGGTAGATACGCAGTATTTT	CATQTSGVVDTQYF
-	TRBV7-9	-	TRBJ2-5	TGTGCCAGCAGCTTAGGGTATAGGACCCAAGAGACCCAGTACTTC	CASSLGYRTQETQYF
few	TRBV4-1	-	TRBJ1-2	TGCGCCAGCAGCCTCGAGGGGGGGTCTAACTATGGCTACACCTTC	CASSLEGGSNYGYTF
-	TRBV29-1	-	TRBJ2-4	TGCAGCGTTGAAAAAGGCGTTCAGTACTTC	CSVEKGVQYF
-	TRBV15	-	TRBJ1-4	TGTGCCACCAGCAGAGACTACGGGACATCAACTAATGAAAAACTGTTTTTT	CATSRDYGTSTNEKLFF
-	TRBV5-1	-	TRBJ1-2	TGCGCCAGCAGCTTGGAACAGGAAATTTATGGCTACACCTTC	CASSLEQEIYGYTF
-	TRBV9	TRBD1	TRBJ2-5	TGTGCCAGCAGCTACGGGACAGGGGCCCTGGACTTC	CASSYGTGALDF
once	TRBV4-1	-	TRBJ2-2	TGCGCCAGCAGCCAAGGATGGTTCGGAACCGGGGAGCTGTTTTTT	CASSQGWFGTGELFF
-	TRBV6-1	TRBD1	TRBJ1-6	TGTGCCAGCACTTTGGACAGGGCCAATTCACCCCTCCACTTT	CASTLDRANSPLHF
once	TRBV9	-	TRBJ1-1	TGTGCCAGCAGCGGGGATCTGAACACTGAAGCTTTCTTT	CASSGDLNTEAFF
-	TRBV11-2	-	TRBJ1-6	TGTGCCAGCAGCTTAGAGGGGTATAATTCACCCCTCCACTTT	CASSLEGYNSPLHF
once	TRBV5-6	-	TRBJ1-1	TGTGCCAGCAGCCCCGCCCCGGGGGCGTTTGGCACTGAAGCTTTCTTT	CASSPAPGAFGTEAFF
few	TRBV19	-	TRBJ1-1	TGTGCCAGTAAGGGGGGGTTTGGGGACACTGAAGCTTTCTTT	CASKGGFGDTEAFF
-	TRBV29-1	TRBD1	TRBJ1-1	TGCAGCGTTGAAGATTGGCAGGGGGTTCAGAACACTGAAGCTTTCTTT	CSVEDWQGVQNTEAFF
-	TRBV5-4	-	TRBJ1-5	TGTGCCAGCAGCTTGGGTACAGGACCCAATCAGCCCCAGCATTTT	CASSLGTGPNQPQHF
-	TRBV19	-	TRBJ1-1	TGTGCCAGTAGTTTACAGGAGCGGTCAAACACTGAAGCTTTCTTT	CASSLQERSNTEAFF
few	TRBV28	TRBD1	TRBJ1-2	TGTGCCAGCAGCGCTCCGGGACAGGGGTCGAGAGGCTACACCTTC	CASSAPGQGSRGYTF
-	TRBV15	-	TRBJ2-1	TGTGCCACCAGCAGCGGCCGGAGGGGGGAGAATGAGCAGTTCTTC	CATSSGRRGENEQFF
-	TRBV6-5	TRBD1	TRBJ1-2	TGTGCCAGCAGTCACGGACAGGGGGCAGGAACCTTC	CASSHGQGAGTF
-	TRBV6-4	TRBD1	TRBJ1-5	TGTGCCAGCAGTGACTCCCCACTAGACAGGGGCTCGAGGGGTGCGAGCAATCAGCCCCAGCATTTT	CASSDSPLDRGSRGASNQPQHF
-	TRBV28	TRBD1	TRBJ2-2	TGTGCCAGCACGGCCTTGGGACAGGGGAACACCGGGGAGCTGTTTTTT	CASTALGQGNTGELFF
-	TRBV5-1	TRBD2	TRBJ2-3	TGCGCCAGCAGCTTGGGTAGGACTAGCGGATTGGACACGCAGTATTTT	CASSLGRTSGLDTQYF
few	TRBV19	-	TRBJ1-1	TGTGCCAGTAGTATAGGTAGGGGGACTGAAGCTTTCTTT	CASSIGRGTEAFF
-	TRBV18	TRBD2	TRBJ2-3	TGTGCCAGCTCACCGACTAGCGGGGGAAGCACAGATACGCAGTATTTT	CASSPTSGGSTDTQYF
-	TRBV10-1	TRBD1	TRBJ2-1	TGCGCCAGCAGCTACGGACAGGGTACGAATGAGCAGTTCTTC	CASSYGQGTNEQFF
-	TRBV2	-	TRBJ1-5	TGTGCCAGCGAGGGTCTATATAGCAATCAGCCCCAGCATTTT	CASEGLYSNQPQHF